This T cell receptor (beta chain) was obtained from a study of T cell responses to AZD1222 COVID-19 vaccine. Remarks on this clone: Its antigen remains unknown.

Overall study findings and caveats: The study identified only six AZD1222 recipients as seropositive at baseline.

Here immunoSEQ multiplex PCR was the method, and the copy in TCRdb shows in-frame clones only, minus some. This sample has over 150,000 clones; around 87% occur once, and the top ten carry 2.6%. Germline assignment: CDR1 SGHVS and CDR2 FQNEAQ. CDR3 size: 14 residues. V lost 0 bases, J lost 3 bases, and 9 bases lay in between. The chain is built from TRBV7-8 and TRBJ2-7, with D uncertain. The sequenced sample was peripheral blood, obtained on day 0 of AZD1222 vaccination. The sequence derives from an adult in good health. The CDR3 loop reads CASSLAGTDYEQYF. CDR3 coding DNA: TGTGCCAGCAGCTTAGCCGGAACAGACTACGAGCAGTACTTC.